This TCR beta chain stems from a study of cytomegalovirus exposure and HLA in healthy donors. Whole-study results and caveats: Analysis performed later found 16,951 TCR beta sequences associated with HLA alleles at 0.05 false discovery rate. Rare sequences made up most TCRs, while some public TCRs were found in many donors. Some highly shared sequence variants likely arose as a pipeline artifact.

This clone was counted between two and nine times. The antigen is undetermined. Vbeta (60) and Jbeta (13) primers were used in the PCR. Profiled with immunoSEQ multiplex PCR; TCRdb holds only in-frame clones, not every one. Of some 120,000 clones detected, more than 80% appear once; the ten largest clones hold approximately 8.4%. CDR3 size: 15 residues. Germline V gene data show CDR1 as SGHAT and CDR2 as FQNNGV. V was trimmed by 3 bases and J by 3 bases, leaving 13 bases between them. The gene calls are TRBV11-2 and TRBJ2-3; D is perhaps TRBD2 (6 bases). The clonotype originates from a man aged 25 to 40 in good health and CMV-seropositive. The sample taken for sequencing was PBMCs. CDR3 sequence: CASSFFGGDTDTQYF. CDR3 sequence (DNA): TGTGCCAGCAGCTTTTTCGGAGGGGATACAGATACGCAGTATTTT. The variable domain in full, completed from reference TRBV11-2 and TRBJ2-3, reads EAGVAQSPRYKIIEKRQSVAFWCNPISGHATLYWYQQILGQGPKLLIQFQNNGVVDDSQLPKDRFSAERLKGVDSTLKIQPAKLEDSAVYLCASSFFGGDTDTQYFGPGTRLTVL.